Below, 21 T cell receptor beta chains from the same sample are listed, as sequenced in a study of vaccination and CD4 T cells after COVID-19. Sequenced with the Oncomine TCR Beta short-read assay was DNA taken from cultured CD4+ T cells. TCRdb reprocessed the PCR reads via MiXCR and lists one record per CDR3 protein. The sample contains 24,000 or so distinct CDR3 sequences, roughly 50% of which appear only once. These receptors have no known antigen. This sample's treatment: approximately 9-day PBMC culture with coronavirus spike peptide pools or control peptides (ViraFEST assay). Input material: CD4+ T cells from blood, cultured in vitro. The receptors were gathered from a human donor who had recovered from COVID-19.

In its sample, this clonotype was seen once. The rearrangement joins TRBV11-2 to TRBJ1-2; 9 positions agree with TRBD1. Trimming at V came to 6 bases and at J to 5 bases, leaving 7 bases not matched to a gene. Germline assignment: CDR1 SGHAT and CDR2 FQNNGV. CDR3 length equals 14 residues. CDR3 residues: CASRKTGGYYGYTF. The CDR3 nucleotides read TGTGCCAGCAGAAAAACAGGGGGCTATTATGGCTACACCTTC.

The CDR3 loop reads CASRGTGSYNEQFF. As DNA, the CDR3 is TGTGCCAGCAGGGGGACAGGCTCTTACAATGAGCAGTTCTTC. The rearrangement joins TRBV6-2 or TRBV6-3 to TRBJ2-1; 8 positions agree with TRBD1. The CDR3 has 14 residues. V was pared by 6 bases and J by 4 bases, with 5 bases of the junction left unmatched. Germline V CDR1 and CDR2: MNHEY, SVGEGT.

The CDR3, as DNA: TGCAGTGCTAGAGATCGGTGGCAAGCGGCGCAGTACTTC. It specifies CSARDRWQAAQYF. The chain couples TRBV20-1 to TRBJ2-7; the D gene is possibly TRBD2 (5 bases). From germline, CDR1 is DFQATT and CDR2 SNEGSKA (reference sequence). Trimming shortened V by 0 bases and J by 9 bases, and 15 bases separated the two germline ends. The CDR3 totals 13 residues.

This rearrangement joins TRBV15 to TRBJ2-7; D is uncertain. V was clipped by 0 bases and J by 7 bases, with 19 bases between them. The CDR3 runs 16 residues. Germline V gene lookup returns CDR1 LNHNV and CDR2 YYDKDF (reference sequence). The CDR3 nucleotides are TGTGCCACCAGCAGAGAGAGATCGGCATCCACCGGGGAGCAGTACTTC. Protein product: CATSRERSASTGEQYF.

This chain links TRBV5-4 with TRBJ2-5; 9 bases are a match to TRBD1. Trimming took 3 bases from V and 5 from J; bases not matched to a gene: 5. This CDR3 comprises 14 residues. Germline values: CDR1 SGHNT, CDR2 YYREEE (reference sequence). For the CDR3, the DNA is TGTGCCAGCAGCTCGACAGGGGGTGAGGAGACCCAGTACTTC. As protein: CASSSTGGEETQYF. Together with reference TRBV5-4 and TRBJ2-5, the CDR3 gives the full variable domain: ETGVTQSPTHLIKTRGQQVTLRCSSQSGHNTVSWYQQALGQGPQFIFQYYREEENGRGNFPPRFSGLQFPNYSSELNVNALELDDSALYLCASSSTGGEETQYFGPGTRLLVL.

J is TRBJ2-3 and V is TRBV20-1; D is unclear. The CDR3 extends over 15 amino acids. Germline values: CDR1 DFQATT, CDR2 SNEGSKA (reference sequence). Trimming cost V 0 bases and J 0 bases, with 10 bases left between them. In nucleotides, the CDR3 is TGCAGTGCTAGAGATTCCCGTCTGAGCACAGATACGCAGTATTTT. This codes for CSARDSRLSTDTQYF.

J is TRBJ1-1 and V is TRBV21-1; the table gives TRBD1 as D, unverified against the DNA. TRBV21-1 is deemed a pseudogene. CDR3 length: 16 residues. The CDR3 DNA reads as TGTGCCAGCAGCAAAGAATGCGACAGGGGGGAGCCTGAAGCTTTCTTT. As protein: CASSKECDRGEPEAFF.

This chain links TRBV5-1 with TRBJ2-2, with 11 bases aligning to TRBD1. The CDR3 totals 15 residues. V lost 3 bases, J lost 5 bases, and 3 bases stayed unmatched. The germline V gene has CDR1 SGHRS and CDR2 YFSETQ. The CDR3, as DNA: TGCGCCAGCAGCTCCGGGACAGGGGGAACCGGGGAGCTGTTTTTT. Translating it yields CASSSGTGGTGELFF.

This chain joins TRBV23-1 and TRBJ2-1; D uncertain. TRBV23-1 is sorted into the ORF group, with uncertain function. The V end was cut by 4 bases, the J end by 7 bases, with 17 bases between. The CDR3 totals 15 residues. DNA for the CDR3: TGCGCCAGCAGTCTCTTGATCTTCTACGGGAATGAGCAGTTCTTC. This codes for CASSLLIFYGNEQFF.

The chain combines TRBV10-3 with TRBJ2-7; no definite D call. V gave up 4 bases and J gave up 3 bases, with 16 bases separating them. Germline V gives CDR1 ENHRY, CDR2 SYGVKD. This CDR3 region has 15 residues. CDR3: CAISGGRNLLYEQYF. The CDR3 DNA reads as TGTGCCATCAGTGGAGGCAGGAACTTACTCTACGAGCAGTACTTC.

This clonotype was found a few times. V is TRBV6-2 or TRBV6-3 and J is TRBJ1-2, with D hard to call. This CDR3 region has 15 residues. The germline gives CDR1 MNHEY, CDR2 SVGEGT. The V end was cut by 2 bases, the J end by 4 bases, with 14 bases between. CDR3 DNA: TGTGCCAGCAGTTACCCCCGGGCAGGATTCTATGGCTACACCTTC. Residues: CASSYPRAGFYGYTF.

The chain joins TRBV2 to TRBJ1-6; possibly TRBD1 for D (6 bases). Germline values: CDR1 SNHLY, CDR2 FYNNEI. V dropped 7 bases and J dropped 8 bases, with 12 bases sitting between them. CDR3 length: 13 residues. CDR3 in DNA: TGTGCCAGCATCGGGGGGCGAGATTCACCCCTCCACTTT. Its translation: CASIGGRDSPLHF.

The rearrangement links TRBV7-2 to TRBJ2-3, with 7 nucleotides matching TRBD2. Germline V gene lookup returns CDR1 SGHTA and CDR2 FQGNSA. Germline trimming cut 5 bases from V and 0 bases from J; bases unmatched to any gene: 8. The CDR3 covers 16 residues. The CDR3 nucleotides are TGTGCCAGCAGCCTGGCAGGCGGGGGAAGCACAGATACGCAGTATTTT. Translation: CASSLAGGGSTDTQYF.

The chain carries TRBV7-2 and TRBJ1-5, with 7 bases lining up with TRBD1. CDR1 is SGHTA, CDR2 FQGNSA, per germline. The CDR3 is 15 amino acids. The J segment lost 3 bases and the V segment lost 5 bases, leaving 7 bases of the junction unmatched. CDR3 amino acids: CASSPGGGTNQPQHF. DNA for the CDR3: TGTGCCAGCAGCCCAGGGGGGGGGACCAATCAGCCCCAGCATTTT. The variable domain in full, completed from reference TRBV7-2 and TRBJ1-5, reads GAGVSQSPSNKVTEKGKDVELRCDPISGHTALYWYRQSLGQGLEFLIYFQGNSAPDKSGLPSDRFSAERTGGSVSTLTIQRTQQEDSAVYLCASSPGGGTNQPQHFGDGTRLSIL.

This clonotype was counted only a few times. The genes are TRBV11-2 and TRBJ1-1, with a weak D call TRBD1 (5 bases). The CDR3 totals 12 residues. Germline assignment: CDR1 SGHAT and CDR2 FQNNGV. Trimming took 5 bases from V and 5 from J, leaving 9 bases between them. CDR3 protein: CASSAGRTEAFF. The CDR3 nucleotides read TGTGCCAGCAGCGCAGGGAGGACTGAAGCTTTCTTT.

The V gene is TRBV12-3 or TRBV12-4, the J gene TRBJ1-5; no clear D gene. Trimming took 6 bases from V and 2 from J, leaving 11 bases between them. This CDR3 is 14 amino acids long. CDR3 region: CASSRDIGNQPQHF. Here the CDR3 DNA reads TGTGCCAGCAGCCGCGACATCGGCAATCAGCCCCAGCATTTT.

The chain joins TRBV28 to TRBJ1-2; D remains ambiguous. Germline V gene data show CDR1 as MDHEN and CDR2 as SYDVKM. The CDR3 length is 14 residues. Trimming took 1 base from V and 7 from J, leaving 13 bases between them. CDR3 in DNA: TGTGCCAGCAGTTTATTGGCCCAAAGAGGTGGCTACACCTTC. Translation: CASSLLAQRGGYTF.

As DNA, the CDR3 is TGTGCCAGCAGCTTAGACCTGGGCCCGAATCAGCCCCAGCATTTT. Translating it yields CASSLDLGPNQPQHF. The chain employs TRBV7-9 and TRBJ1-5; no clear D gene. Trimming shortened V by 1 base and J by 4 bases, and 11 bases separated the two germline ends. CDR1 and CDR2 (germline): SEHNR, FQNEAQ (reference sequence). CDR3 size: 15 residues.

The V call is TRBV10-2, the J call TRBJ2-3; D gene unclear. Germline V gene data show CDR1 as WSHSY and CDR2 as SAAADI. The CDR3 loop spans 12 amino acids. Trimming took off 6 bases at V and 3 bases at J, with 7 bases between the two ends. The chain's CDR3 is CASSTSTDTQYF. In nucleotides, the CDR3 is TGCGCCAGCAGCACCAGTACAGATACGCAGTATTTT.

In its sample, this clonotype ranks as medium-sized. This chain uses TRBV15 with TRBJ1-2; D not resolved. The CDR3 has 14 amino acids. CDR1 is LNHNV and CDR2 is YYDKDF in the germline V gene (reference sequence). V lost 1 base, J lost 4 bases, and 10 bases lay in between. The CDR3 region is CATSRARESYGYTF. The CDR3 coding sequence is TGTGCCACCAGCAGAGCACGGGAATCCTATGGCTACACCTTC.

The chain has TRBV30 and TRBJ1-2; no reliable D call. The germline V gene encodes CDR1 GTSNPN and CDR2 SVGIG (reference sequence). This CDR3 contains 15 residues. The V end was cut by 0 bases, the J end by 8 bases, with 19 bases between. CDR3 nucleotides: TGTGCCTGGAGTGTAGTCTGGGGTACGGTGAGCGGCTACACCTTC. Protein product: CAWSVVWGTVSGYTF.